The 15 T cell receptor beta chains given below trace back to one sample, sequenced in a study of cytomegalovirus exposure and HLA in healthy donors. The study ran its PCR with 60 Vbeta and 13 Jbeta primers. The data were produced by immunoSEQ multiplex PCR, yet TCRdb's version contains in-frame clones alone and is incomplete. The table has around 170,000 clones, around 80% seen once; the top ten hold roughly 1.4%. The sequenced sample consisted of PBMCs. These receptors were collected from a girl aged 5-17 years in good health and CMV-seropositive.

V and J are TRBV14 and TRBJ2-5, with D tentatively TRBD2 (6 bases). The CDR3 is 15 amino acids. Trimming cost V 4 bases and J 5 bases, with 17 bases left between them. Germline CDR1 SGHDN, CDR2 FVKESK. CDR3 sequence reads: CASSPMAGSRETQYF. The CDR3 DNA reads as TGTGCCAGCAGCCCTATGGCCGGGAGTCGGGAGACCCAGTACTTC.

V and J are TRBV4-1 and TRBJ1-3; 11 bases agree with TRBD1. From germline, CDR1 is MGHRA and CDR2 YSYEKL. V lost 2 bases to trimming and J lost 2 bases; unmatched junction nucleotides: 5. The CDR3 totals 17 residues. For the CDR3, the DNA is TGCGCCAGCAGCCAATTACCGGGACAGGGGGCTGGAAACACCATATATTTT. Its protein is CASSQLPGQGAGNTIYF.

This rearrangement joins TRBV5-1 to TRBJ2-1; D uncertain. V was cut by 4 bases and J by 9 bases, with 14 bases left in between. Germline V gene lookup returns CDR1 SGHRS and CDR2 YFSETQ. The CDR3 consists of 13 residues. The CDR3 region is CASSRSTPPEQFF. DNA for the CDR3: TGCGCCAGCAGCCGGTCAACCCCACCTGAGCAGTTCTTC.

The chain is built from TRBV30 and TRBJ1-1, with D possibly being TRBD1 (6 bases). CDR3 length equals 11 residues. CDR1 GTSNPN and CDR2 SVGIG come from the germline V gene (reference sequence). V was shortened by 4 bases and J by 3 bases, with 6 bases between the two germline ends. The CDR3 DNA reads TGTGCCTGGAACAGGGACACTGAAGCTTTCTTT. Amino acid sequence: CAWNRDTEAFF.

About this clone itself: Mismatch with germline at one junction end may stem from a read error. The J gene is TRBJ2-4, the V gene TRBV19; 8 nucleotides match TRBD1. The CDR3 has 12 residues. CDR1 is LNHDA, CDR2 SQIVND, per germline (reference sequence). The chain's CDR3 is CASSTPGQAFGF. CDR3 in DNA: TGTGCCAGTAGTACGCCGGGACAGGCGTTCGGTTTC.

The count of this clone is one. The J gene is TRBJ2-2, the V gene TRBV2; D not resolved. The CDR3 consists of 13 residues. CDR1 and CDR2 (germline): SNHLY, FYNNEI. V gave up 7 bases and J gave up 7 bases, with 13 bases separating them. The DNA for the CDR3 is TGTGCCAGCAAAATTTCCCCGGGCGGGGAGCTGTTTTTT. This sequence encodes CASKISPGGELFF.

This clone was detected only a few times. The chain joins TRBV30 to TRBJ1-2; D unclear. CDR1 GTSNPN and CDR2 SVGIG come from the germline V gene (reference sequence). This CDR3 region has 11 residues. V lost 4 bases to trimming and J lost 8 bases, with 11 bases between them. The CDR3 spells CAWNIGVGYTF. The CDR3 DNA follows: TGTGCCTGGAATATCGGGGTCGGCTACACCTTC.

This clone was seen once. At the DNA level, this CDR3 is encoded by other sequences in the same sample as well. CDR3 nucleotide sequence: TGTGCCAGCAGCCGGGACTTAACCTACGAGCAGTACTTC. This encodes CASSRDLTYEQYF. The chain has TRBV6-5 and TRBJ2-7; tentative D call: TRBD2 (6 bases). The germline V gene encodes CDR1 MNHEY and CDR2 SVGAGI. The CDR3 loop spans 13 amino acids. V was clipped by 6 bases and J by 2 bases, with 11 bases between them.

V gene TRBV5-8 combines with J gene TRBJ2-3; TRBD1 agrees at 9 bases. Trimming removed 2 bases from V and 3 bases from J; junction bases left unmatched: 7. Germline V CDR1 and CDR2: SGHTS, YDEGEE. The CDR3 length is 16 residues. CDR3 region: CASSFILGQGTDTQYF. The CDR3 nucleotides are TGTGCCAGCAGCTTTATCCTCGGACAGGGGACAGATACGCAGTATTTT.

This clone showed up just a few times. This chain joins TRBV19 and TRBJ1-5; D gene uncertain. V gave up 5 bases and J gave up 6 bases, with 5 bases separating them. Germline V gene data show CDR1 as LNHDA and CDR2 as SQIVND (reference sequence). The CDR3 contains 11 residues. CDR3 bases: TGTGCCAGTAGTTTCGGTCAGCCCCAGCATTTT. Residues: CASSFGQPQHF.

J is TRBJ1-5 and V is TRBV9; D might be TRBD1 (6 bases). The germline CDR1 and CDR2 sequences are SGDLS and YYNGEE. The V end lost 3 bases, the J end lost 0 bases, and 7 bases lay between the germline ends. The CDR3 runs 14 residues. CDR3 sequence: CASSEQGSNQPQHF. The CDR3, as DNA: TGTGCCAGCAGCGAACAGGGTAGCAATCAGCCCCAGCATTTT.

This clone was observed a handful of times. CDR3 in DNA: TGTGCCAGCCGCTACCGGGACAGGGGAACCATATATTTT. As protein: CASRYRDRGTIYF. V usage is TRBV11-3 and J usage is TRBJ1-3, with TRBD1 matching over 10 bases. Trimming at V came to 8 bases and at J to 10 bases, leaving 8 bases not matched to a gene. Germline CDR1 and CDR2: SGHNT and YENEEA. The CDR3 loop spans 13 amino acids.

This chain joins TRBV28 and TRBJ1-5; D remains unclear. The CDR3 consists of 14 residues. Germline loops: CDR1 MDHEN, CDR2 SYDVKM. Trimming removed 2 bases from V and 5 bases from J, with 10 bases in between. CDR3 in amino acids: CASSLVTYDQPQHF. The CDR3, as DNA: TGTGCCAGCAGTTTAGTGACATATGATCAGCCCCAGCATTTT.

V is TRBV6-6 and J is TRBJ1-1; no clear D gene. This CDR3 spans 15 amino acids. V was trimmed by 0 bases and J by 5 bases, leaving 13 bases between them. Germline V gives CDR1 MNHNY, CDR2 SVGAGI (reference sequence). CDR3 coding DNA: TGTGCCAGCAGTTACTCCGCGGGGTCACGGACTGAAGCTTTCTTT. Protein: CASSYSAGSRTEAFF.

J is TRBJ2-1 and V is TRBV7-3, with TRBD2 as a possible D gene (6 bases). Deletions cut 5 bases from V and 6 bases from J, with 20 bases between. Germline V gene data show CDR1 as SGHTA and CDR2 as FQGTGA. CDR3 size: 16 residues. Written as DNA, the CDR3 is TGTGCCAGCAGCCCCGGGACTTTACGACTAAGCAATGAGCAGTTCTTC. Its translation is CASSPGTLRLSNEQFF.